The present TCR beta chain was sequenced within a study of T-cell reconstitution after alpha-beta-depleted transplantation in children. Unique molecular identifiers were incorporated into the prepared TCRbeta library. TCRdb analysed the PCR reads with MiXCR anew, one entry per CDR3 protein. The table has 600,000 to 700,000 distinct CDR3 sequences, around 13% seen once. Trimming took 4 bases from V and 7 from J; bases not matched to a gene: 14. The germline gives CDR1 SGHRS, CDR2 YFSETQ. The CDR3 runs 15 residues. In this sample, this clonotype turned up many times. Its target is not known. Study findings and constraints: Diversity and T-cell counts at one year after transplant derived mostly from new T cells. Expanded graft clones, several hundred of them, were reportedly the source of alpha-beta T cells about two months after transplant. Some patients owed their high day-60 TCRbeta diversity to surviving recipient T cells and thymic progenitors.

The chain uses TRBV5-1 and TRBJ2-7; TRBD2 matches at 7 bases. The clonotype originates from a girl aged 2-9 years with congenital amegakaryocytic thrombocytopenia, due to receive a stem cell transplant. The sample here was PBMCs, taken before TCRalphabeta/CD19-depleted stem cell transplant. The CDR3 DNA is TGCGCCAGCAGCACCCGGACTAGACTGACGGGGGAGCAGTACTTC. Translation gives CASSTRTRLTGEQYF.